This T cell receptor (beta chain) comes out of a study of blood T cell repertoires in COVID-19. This CDR3 has 15 amino acids. Germline CDR1 and CDR2: SGHNT and YYREEE (reference sequence). J gave up 4 bases and V 2 bases, and 5 bases lay outside the gene matches. Using immunoSEQ multiplex PCR, the repertoire was profiled, and TCRdb retains in-frame clones only, with some absent. In the table there are about 140,000 clones, roughly 80% of which are singletons. V usage is TRBV5-4 and J usage is TRBJ2-1; 8 nucleotides agree with TRBD2. The clonotype was recovered from a woman older than 75 with acute or convalescent COVID-19. Sequencing was carried out using peripheral blood. The CDR3 coding sequence is TGTGCCAGCAGCTTTGCGGCGGGAGGTTACAATGAGCAGTTCTTC. Its protein product is CASSFAAGGYNEQFF.